The clone carrying this T cell receptor (beta chain) was seen a few times. The source of the sample is a study of blood T cell repertoires in COVID-19. Study summary: The United States, Italy and Spain were the sources of the acute and convalescent COVID-19 samples.

Clones were sequenced by immunoSEQ multiplex PCR, and TCRdb holds only the in-frame ones, with some missing. The profile shows under 300,000 clones, 86% of them singletons. Germline lookup yields CDR1 SQVTM and CDR2 ANQGSEA. V shed 4 bases and J 3 bases; nucleotides not matched to a gene: 2. The CDR3 extends over 12 amino acids. The sample comprised PBMCs or T cells enriched from blood (not recorded which). The TCR comes from a woman aged 40 to 50 with acute COVID-19. V is TRBV29-1 and J is TRBJ2-7, with TRBD1 identical over 8 bases. CDR3 coding DNA: TGCAGCGTTGGACAGGGGAACTACGAGCAGTACTTC. It codes for CSVGQGNYEQYF.